This T cell receptor beta chain is from a study of T cell repertoires in cytomegalovirus infection. At the level of the study: Selected CMV epitopes included recently identified HLA-C-restricted ones as well as well-studied HLA-B-restricted ones. Public signatures in TCR beta pointed to CMV infection and matching HLA type. General observations from the study: Dominating the ex vivo response were TCR beta clonotypes that were CMV-specific and HLA-C-restricted.

In its sample, this clonotype was seen many times. Its antigen is unidentified. Each CDR3 protein gets one entry after TCRdb re-called the reads with MiXCR. The sample holds 700,000 to 900,000 distinct CDR3 sequences, almost 30% seen once. After removal of 5 bases from V and 4 bases from J, the junction contained 8 bases not matched to a gene. There are 15 residues in the CDR3. Germline loops: CDR1 SGHVS, CDR2 FNYEAQ. Here the sequenced sample was cultured CD8+ T cells from PBMCs, taken from culture after CMV antigen stimulation. The rearrangement links TRBV7-6 to TRBJ1-2, with 9 bases that match TRBD1. This TCR came from a human donor in good health (CMV status not recorded). Some clones in this sample may be carry-over from other donors' samples. The CDR3 spells CASSPGQGNGYGYTF. The CDR3, as DNA: TGTGCCAGCAGCCCCGGACAGGGGAACGGCTATGGCTACACCTTC.